This T cell receptor (beta chain) appears in the sequencing data of a study of blood T cell repertoires in COVID-19. Study information: COVID-19 samples, acute and convalescent, were from the United States, Italy and Spain.

Germline-derived CDR1 and CDR2 are SGHRS and YFSETQ. The V end was cut by 0 bases, the J end by 1 base, with 7 bases between. This CDR3 comprises 14 residues. Assay: immunoSEQ multiplex PCR; the TCRdb copy retains only in-frame clones and omits some. Here the sample spans around 60,000 clones, 84% being singletons. The receptor was isolated from a woman aged 55-70 years with acute or convalescent COVID-19. This chain joins TRBV5-1 and TRBJ1-1; no firm D call. Sequenced sample: peripheral blood. The CDR3 nucleotides read TGCGCCAGCAGCTTGGGGCACGCGAACACTGAAGCTTTCTTT. Protein sequence: CASSLGHANTEAFF.